The 15 T cell receptor beta chains in this list originate from one sample, sequenced in a study of spatial heterogeneity in lung cancer. Each CDR3 protein is one row after TCRdb ran MiXCR on the 5' RACE reads. The sample carries 7,000 or so distinct CDR3 sequences, about 19% recorded once. Time point noted: sample taken at primary tumor resection. From tumor, nontumor lung or frozen PBMC, whole RNA was taken unsorted for sequencing. The sample was PBMCs, taken at surgery. Receptors originate from a female donor with early-stage non-small cell lung cancer.

By share of the sample, this clonotype is medium-sized (0.01 to 0.1%). The chain combines TRBV28 with TRBJ2-7; 7 bases align to TRBD2. The CDR3 extends over 13 amino acids. V shed 6 bases and J 2 bases; nucleotides not matched to a gene: 4. CDR1 and CDR2 from the germline V gene are MDHEN and SYDVKM. The CDR3 is CASRPGGAYEQYF. The CDR3 bases are TGTGCCAGCAGACCGGGAGGCGCCTACGAGCAGTACTTC.

This clonotype was observed many times. V gene TRBV12-3 or TRBV12-4 combines with J gene TRBJ1-5; D possibly corresponds to TRBD1 (5 bases). Trimming shortened V by 6 bases and J by 1 base, and 13 bases separated the two germline ends. The CDR3 runs to 15 residues. The CDR3 spells CASSPSGGSNQPQHF. The CDR3 region has the DNA TGTGCCAGCAGCCCTTCGGGGGGAAGCAATCAGCCCCAGCATTTT.

This clonotype is judged medium-sized. The chain links TRBV19 to TRBJ1-2; a weak D match, TRBD1 (6 bases). Trimming took 2 bases from V and 4 from J, leaving 8 bases between them. The germline V gene has CDR1 LNHDA and CDR2 SQIVND (reference sequence). This CDR3 is 13 amino acids long. The CDR3 protein is CASSISDSYGYTF. As DNA, the CDR3 is TGTGCCAGTAGTATATCGGACAGCTATGGCTACACCTTC. Full variable domain (missing parts from reference TRBV19 and TRBJ1-2): DGGITQSPKYLFRKEGQNVTLSCEQNLNHDAMYWYRQDPGQGLRLIYYSQIVNDFQKGDIAEGYSVSREKKESFPLTVTSAQKNPTAFYLCASSISDSYGYTFGSGTRLTVV.

Sample share makes this clonotype medium-sized (0.01 to 0.1%). In nucleotides, the CDR3 is TGTGCCAGCAGACTAGCGGGGCCTGAGCAGTTCTTC. Amino acids: CASRLAGPEQFF. The chain couples TRBV11-2 to TRBJ2-1, with 10 bases matching TRBD2. Germline V gives CDR1 SGHAT, CDR2 FQNNGV. The CDR3 loop spans 12 amino acids. With 6 bases clipped from V and 9 bases from J, the junction kept 2 bases outside the gene matches.

In its sample, this clonotype ranks as medium-sized. J is TRBJ2-7 and V is TRBV20-1; 14 nucleotides align to TRBD2. The CDR3 covers 15 residues. Germline V gene sequence: CDR1 DFQATT, CDR2 SNEGSKA (reference sequence). Losses at the gene ends were 5 bases for V and 3 bases for J; bases not matched to a gene: 6. The CDR3 is CSAYGTSGSIYEQYF. CDR3 coding DNA: TGCAGTGCTTACGGGACTAGCGGGAGTATCTACGAGCAGTACTTC.

By sample share, this clonotype is medium-sized. The chain couples TRBV20-1 to TRBJ1-5, with D possibly matching TRBD1 (6 bases). V was cut by 3 bases and J by 0 bases, with 9 bases left in between. Germline CDR1 and CDR2: DFQATT and SNEGSKA (reference sequence). This CDR3 is 14 amino acids long. In DNA form, the CDR3 reads TGCAGTGCTAGGGGCAGGGGTAGCAATCAGCCCCAGCATTTT. Protein product: CSARGRGSNQPQHF.

A remark on this clonotype: The junction does not match germline at one end; this may be a read error. The chain joins TRBV5-1 to TRBJ2-2; no reliable D call. Germline V gene lookup returns CDR1 SGHRS and CDR2 YFSETQ. The length of the CDR3 is 15 residues. The DNA of the CDR3 is TGCGCCAGCAGGTTGGGCTCCATTGGGACCGGGGAGCTGTTTTTT. It codes for CASRLGSIGTGELFF.

The J gene is TRBJ2-7, the V gene TRBV5-1; the match to TRBD2 covers 11 bases. The CDR3 covers 12 residues. V trimming: 7 bases; J trimming: 7 bases; junction bases outside the gene matches: 4. The germline gives CDR1 SGHRS, CDR2 YFSETQ. This CDR3 reads CASASGGNEQYV. CDR3 DNA sequence: TGCGCCAGCGCTAGCGGGGGGAATGAGCAGTACGTC.

The chain is built from TRBV14 and TRBJ1-1, with 11 positions matching TRBD1. V gave up 4 bases and J gave up 1 base; unmatched junction bases: 5. The germline CDR1 and CDR2 sequences are SGHDN and FVKESK. CDR3 size: 16 residues. The CDR3 sequence is CASSPSGTGGNTEAFF. The CDR3 DNA is TGTGCCAGCAGCCCAAGCGGGACAGGGGGGAACACTGAAGCTTTCTTT.

This clonotype has just a few counts. V gene TRBV3-1 combines with J gene TRBJ2-1, with TRBD2 matching over 9 bases. Germline CDR1 reads LGHDT; CDR2 reads YNNKEL (reference sequence). CDR3 length: 21 amino acids. J was trimmed by 0 bases and V by 1 base; bases with no gene match: 16. The CDR3 protein is CASSQVEGSSGGFSSYNEQFF. Written as DNA, the CDR3 is TGTGCCAGCAGCCAAGTAGAGGGAAGTAGCGGGGGCTTTAGCTCCTACAATGAGCAGTTCTTC.

Within the sample, this clonotype is medium-sized. This chain joins TRBV9 and TRBJ2-3; 8 nucleotides agree with TRBD2. Per germline, CDR1 SGDLS and CDR2 YYNGEE. The CDR3 is 14 amino acids. V shed 2 bases and J 6 bases; nucleotides not matched to a gene: 5. The CDR3 bases are TGTGCCAGCAGCGTTACGGGAGGGTCCGATACGCAGTATTTT. Amino acids: CASSVTGGSDTQYF.

The sample holds many counts of this clonotype. The V and J genes are TRBV5-6 and TRBJ1-3; D uncertain. CDR1 and CDR2 from the germline V gene are SGHDT and YYEEEE. V was shortened by 2 bases and J by 5 bases, with 8 bases between the two germline ends. The CDR3 contains 13 residues. CDR3 sequence: CASSFSGRNTIYF. The CDR3, as DNA: TGTGCCAGCAGCTTCTCAGGAAGAAACACCATATATTTT.

This clonotype is classed as medium-sized. This sequence joins TRBV10-3 and TRBJ2-3; 7 bases are a match to TRBD1. The V and J ends lost 7 bases and 4 bases, in that order; junction bases with no gene match: 11. This CDR3 contains 15 residues. Germline-derived CDR1 and CDR2 are ENHRY and SYGVKD. The CDR3 sequence is CAIKGDRERADTQYF. In DNA, the CDR3 is TGTGCCATCAAAGGAGACAGGGAAAGGGCAGATACGCAGTATTTT.

This clonotype qualifies as medium-sized (0.01 to 0.1%). The chain has TRBV5-1 and TRBJ2-3, with a tentative D call TRBD2 (5 bases). This CDR3 comprises 14 residues. The V end was cut by 0 bases, the J end by 5 bases, with 10 bases between. Germline CDR1 reads SGHRS; CDR2 reads YFSETQ. The CDR3 sequence is CASSLEASQDTQYF. CDR3 nucleotides: TGCGCCAGCAGCTTGGAGGCTAGCCAAGATACGCAGTATTTT.

At least ten counts were recorded for this clonotype. The chain joins TRBV29-1 to TRBJ1-1; D is ambiguous. Between the trimmed V and J ends, which lost 7 bases and 0 bases, there was a span of 6 bases. Germline V gives CDR1 SQVTM, CDR2 ANQGSEA. The CDR3 runs 11 residues. As DNA, the CDR3 is TGCAGCGCCTCAGTGAACACTGAAGCTTTCTTT. Protein: CSASVNTEAFF.